This T cell receptor (beta chain) was profiled in a study of CD4 and CD8 cells across lung adenocarcinoma regions. Each CDR3 protein is one row after TCRdb ran MiXCR on the PCR reads. The sample consists of about 20,000 distinct CDR3 sequences, 54% of them appearing once. This clonotype appeared once. This CDR3 is built from 16 residues. The V and J ends lost 4 bases and 2 bases, in that order; junction bases with no gene match: 10. This chain joins TRBV12-3 or TRBV12-4 and TRBJ1-2, with 7 bases that match TRBD1. Sequenced material: CD8+ T cells from the center of a lung tumor. This clonotype originated in a female donor with lung adenocarcinoma. The CD4 and CD8 labels of this study may be unreliable. The CDR3 loop reads CASSSTPTGLNYGYTF. The CDR3 region has the DNA TGTGCCAGCAGTTCCACCCCGACAGGGCTCAACTATGGCTACACCTTC.